This TCR beta chain was found in a study of blood T cell repertoires in COVID-19. Study background: Sources were T cells, B-cell-depleted T cells, or PBMCs; the material itself was cDNA or gDNA.

This CDR3 is 12 amino acids long. Germline loops: CDR1 LGHDT, CDR2 YNNKEL (reference sequence). With 7 bases clipped from V and 6 bases from J, the junction kept 1 base outside the gene matches. Produced via immunoSEQ multiplex PCR; TCRdb's table is partial and in-frame only. The sample contains about 250,000 clones, about 91% of which appear only once. The V call is TRBV3-1 (or the pseudogene TRBV3-2), the J call TRBJ2-2, with 8 bases identical to TRBD1. The sequence was obtained from an elderly man with acute or convalescent COVID-19. Sequenced sample: peripheral blood. The CDR3 region is CASNRGAGELFF. For the CDR3, the DNA is TGTGCCAGCAACAGGGGGGCCGGGGAGCTGTTTTTT.